This record concerns one T cell receptor beta chain sequence. What it recognizes is unknown. An end of the junction does not agree with germline; a read error may underlie this. The source of the sample is a study of blood T cells in healthy people across ages. Donors were healthy Caucasian individuals from Russia aged about 6 to 100. A sample-barcoded 5' primer and a J-beta primer mix were used in a second PCR of roughly 7 to 12 cycles. Each TCR beta cDNA got a 12-nucleotide random molecular identifier. TCRdb reprocessed the 5' RACE reads via MiXCR and lists one record per CDR3 protein. Of more than 1,400,000 distinct CDR3 sequences in the sample, roughly 45% were seen once. The CDR3 covers 15 residues. Germline V gene lookup returns CDR1 LNHDA and CDR2 SQIVND (reference sequence). Study observations and caveats: The percentage of naive T cells correlated strongly with TCR beta diversity. Investigators treated diversity estimates from one million T cells as underestimates.

V gene TRBV19 combines with J gene TRBJ2-5; TRBD1 is a possible D gene (6 bases). The receptor was derived from a woman aged 18 to 35 in good health. Material: blood. This chain's CDR3 is CVSSSRRQVQETQYF. Written as DNA, the CDR3 is TGTGTCAGTAGTTCTCGAAGACAGGTTCAAGAGACCCAGTACTTC.